The clone carrying this T cell receptor (beta chain) came up a few times. Amplification used 60 V beta primers and 13 J beta primers. The table came from immunoSEQ multiplex PCR; TCRdb's copy has only in-frame clones and leaves some out. The sample gives around 89,000 clones, approximately 90% of which show up once; 15% to 19% is in the top ten. This record comes from a study of glioma-infiltrating T cells after dendritic cell vaccination. Whole-study context: Dendritic cell vaccination trial patients had either newly diagnosed or recurrent glioblastoma. Between the early 2000s and the early 2010s, patients got autologous tumor lysate-pulsed dendritic cell vaccines.

Germline V gene lookup returns CDR1 LNHDA and CDR2 SQIVND (reference sequence). V gave up 8 bases and J gave up 0 bases; unmatched junction bases: 9. The CDR3 loop spans 16 amino acids. The sequences come from blood, collected before dendritic cell vaccination. The rearrangement links TRBV19 to TRBJ2-3; 9 bases are a match to TRBD2. This sequence originates from a human donor with glioblastoma. The CDR3 region is CASRSSGVSSTDTQYF. The CDR3 DNA follows: TGTGCCAGTCGGTCTAGCGGGGTTTCCAGCACAGATACGCAGTATTTT. Full variable domain (remainder filled in from reference TRBV19 and TRBJ2-3): DGGITQSPKYLFRKEGQNVTLSCEQNLNHDAMYWYRQDPGQGLRLIYYSQIVNDFQKGDIAEGYSVSREKKESFPLTVTSAQKNPTAFYLCASRSSGVSSTDTQYFGPGTRLTVL.